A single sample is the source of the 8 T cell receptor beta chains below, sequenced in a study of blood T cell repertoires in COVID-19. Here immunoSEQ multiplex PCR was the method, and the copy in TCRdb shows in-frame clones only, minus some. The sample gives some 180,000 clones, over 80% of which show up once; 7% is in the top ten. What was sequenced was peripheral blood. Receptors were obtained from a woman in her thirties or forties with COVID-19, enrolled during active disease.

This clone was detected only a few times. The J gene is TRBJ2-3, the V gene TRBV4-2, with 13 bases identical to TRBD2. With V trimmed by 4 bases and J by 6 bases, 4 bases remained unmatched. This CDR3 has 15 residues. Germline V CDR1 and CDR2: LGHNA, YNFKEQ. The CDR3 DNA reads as TGTGCCAGCAGCCGACTAGCGGGGGGCCAGGATACGCAGTATTTT. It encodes CASSRLAGGQDTQYF.

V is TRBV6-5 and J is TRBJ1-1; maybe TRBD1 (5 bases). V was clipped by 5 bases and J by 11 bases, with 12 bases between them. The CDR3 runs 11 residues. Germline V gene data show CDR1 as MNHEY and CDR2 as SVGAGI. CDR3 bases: TGTGCCAGCAGTATCCAGGGTGACGCTTTCTTT. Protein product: CASSIQGDAFF.

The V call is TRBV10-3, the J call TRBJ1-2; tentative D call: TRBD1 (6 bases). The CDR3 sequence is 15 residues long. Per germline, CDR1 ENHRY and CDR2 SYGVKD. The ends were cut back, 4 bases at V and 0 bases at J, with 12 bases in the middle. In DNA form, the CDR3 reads TGTGCCATCAGTGGGGGGCAGAATTCTAACTATGGCTACACCTTC. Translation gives CAISGGQNSNYGYTF.

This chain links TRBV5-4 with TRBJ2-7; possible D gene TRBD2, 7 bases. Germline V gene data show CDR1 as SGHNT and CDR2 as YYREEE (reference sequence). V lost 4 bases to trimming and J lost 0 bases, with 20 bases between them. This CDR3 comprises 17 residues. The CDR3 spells CASSHGAGAVPSYEQYF. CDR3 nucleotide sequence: TGTGCCAGCAGCCATGGCGCGGGGGCCGTCCCCTCCTACGAGCAGTACTTC.

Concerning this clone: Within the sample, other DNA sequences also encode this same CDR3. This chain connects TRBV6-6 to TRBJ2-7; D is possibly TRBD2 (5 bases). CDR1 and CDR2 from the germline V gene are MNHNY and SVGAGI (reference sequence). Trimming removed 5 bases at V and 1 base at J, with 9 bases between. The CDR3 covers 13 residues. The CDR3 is CASSTSGSYEQYF. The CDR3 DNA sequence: TGTGCCAGCAGTACGAGCGGTTCCTACGAGCAGTACTTC.

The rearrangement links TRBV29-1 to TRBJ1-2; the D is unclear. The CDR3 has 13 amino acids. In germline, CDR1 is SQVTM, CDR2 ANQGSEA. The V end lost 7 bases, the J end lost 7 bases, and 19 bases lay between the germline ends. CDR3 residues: CSAYEVKRGGYTF. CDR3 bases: TGCAGCGCATACGAGGTGAAACGCGGTGGCTACACCTTC.

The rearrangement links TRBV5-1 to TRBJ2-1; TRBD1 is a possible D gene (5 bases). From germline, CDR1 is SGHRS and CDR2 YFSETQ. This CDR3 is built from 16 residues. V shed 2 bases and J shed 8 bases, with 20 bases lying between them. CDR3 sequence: CASSFWPTSGLDEQFF. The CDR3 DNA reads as TGCGCCAGCAGCTTTTGGCCCACTTCAGGGCTCGATGAGCAGTTCTTC.

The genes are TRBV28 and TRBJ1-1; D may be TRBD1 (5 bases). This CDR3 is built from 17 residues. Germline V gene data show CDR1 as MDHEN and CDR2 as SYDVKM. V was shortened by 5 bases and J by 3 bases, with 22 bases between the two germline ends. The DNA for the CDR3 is TGTGCCAGCAGTCTGCCGGGACTAGGAAAGGGGTACACTGAAGCTTTCTTT. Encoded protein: CASSLPGLGKGYTEAFF.